This TCR beta chain was recovered during a study of T-cell memory formation after mild COVID-19. Study-wide background: TCR clusters mostly belonged to single donors.

The V end lost 6 bases, the J end lost 4 bases, and 16 bases lay between the germline ends. Germline V gene lookup returns CDR1 SNHLY and CDR2 FYNNEI. This CDR3 is built from 14 residues. Using its own MiXCR run on the 5' RACE reads, TCRdb lists one record per CDR3 protein. The sample carries some 350,000 distinct CDR3 sequences, 10% to 15% recorded once. General study results and limits: Pre-infection memory showed some responding clones, and this suggested that cross-reactive memory joined. Mainly CM and EM harbored the contracting CD4+ clones; mainly EMRA harbored the CD8+ ones.

This clonotype has only a few counts. No antigen is known for it. The clonotype originates from a young man who had mild COVID-19 (a few samples of this study predate the infection). Cell type and time point are not known. The chain recombines TRBV2 with TRBJ2-7, with D possibly TRBD1 on 6 matching bases. What was sequenced was PBMCs or a T cell subset sorted from them (not recorded which). CDR3 residues: CASSAWTVRYEQYV. CDR3 nucleotides: TGTGCCAGCAGCGCCTGGACAGTCCGTTACGAGCAGTACGTC.